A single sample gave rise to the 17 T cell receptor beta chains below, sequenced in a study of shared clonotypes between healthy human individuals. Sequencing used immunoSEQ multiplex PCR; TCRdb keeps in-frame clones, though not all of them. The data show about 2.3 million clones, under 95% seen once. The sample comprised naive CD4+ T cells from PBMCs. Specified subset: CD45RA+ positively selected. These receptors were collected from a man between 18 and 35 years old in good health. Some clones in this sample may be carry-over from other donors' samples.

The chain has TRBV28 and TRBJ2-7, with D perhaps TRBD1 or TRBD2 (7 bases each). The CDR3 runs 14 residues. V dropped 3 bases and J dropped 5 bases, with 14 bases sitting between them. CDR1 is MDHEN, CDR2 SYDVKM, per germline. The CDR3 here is CASSFAQGRDEQYF. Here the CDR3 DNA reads TGTGCCAGCAGTTTTGCACAGGGGAGGGACGAGCAGTACTTC.

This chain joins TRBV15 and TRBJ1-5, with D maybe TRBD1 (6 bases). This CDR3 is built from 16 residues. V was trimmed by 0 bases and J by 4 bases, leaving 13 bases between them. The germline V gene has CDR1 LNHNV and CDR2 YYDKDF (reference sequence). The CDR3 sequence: CATSREPYQGNQPQHF. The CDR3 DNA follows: TGTGCCACCAGCAGAGAACCATACCAGGGGAATCAGCCCCAGCATTTT. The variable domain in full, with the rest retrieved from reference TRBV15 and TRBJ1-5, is DAMVIQNPRYQVTQFGKPVTLSCSQTLNHNVMYWYQQKSSQAPKLLFHYYDKDFNNEADTPDNFQSRRPNTSFCFLDIRSPGLGDTAMYLCATSREPYQGNQPQHFGDGTRLSIL.

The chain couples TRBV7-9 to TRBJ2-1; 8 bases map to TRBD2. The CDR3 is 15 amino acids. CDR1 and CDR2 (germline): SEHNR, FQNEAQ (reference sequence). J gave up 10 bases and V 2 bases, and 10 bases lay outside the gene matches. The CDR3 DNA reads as TGTGCCAGCAGCTTAATGAACGGGAGGGCTCGGGAGCAGTTCTTC. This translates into CASSLMNGRAREQFF.

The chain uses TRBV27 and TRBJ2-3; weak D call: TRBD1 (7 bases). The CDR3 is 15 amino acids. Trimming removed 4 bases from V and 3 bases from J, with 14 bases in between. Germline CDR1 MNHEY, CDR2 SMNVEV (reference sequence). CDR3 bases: TGTGCCAGCAGTTCAGGGGGGTTTTGGACAGATACGCAGTATTTT. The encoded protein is CASSSGGFWTDTQYF.

For the CDR3, the DNA is TGTGCCAGTACGAAGAACTATAGAGACTATGGCTACACCTTC. This codes for CASTKNYRDYGYTF. The chain has TRBV19 and TRBJ1-2; unclear D gene. Germline values: CDR1 LNHDA, CDR2 SQIVND (reference sequence). V was pared by 7 bases and J by 3 bases, with 15 bases between. The CDR3 is 14 residues long.

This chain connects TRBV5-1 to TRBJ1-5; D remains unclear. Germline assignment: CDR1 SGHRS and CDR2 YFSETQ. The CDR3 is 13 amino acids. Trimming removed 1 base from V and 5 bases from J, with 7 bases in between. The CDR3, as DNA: TGCGCCAGCAGCTTGATGTTTGATCAGCCCCAGCATTTT. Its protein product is CASSLMFDQPQHF.

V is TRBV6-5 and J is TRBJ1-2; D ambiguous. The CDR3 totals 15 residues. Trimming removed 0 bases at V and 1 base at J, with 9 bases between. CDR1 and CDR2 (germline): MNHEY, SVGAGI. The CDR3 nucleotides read TGTGCCAGCAGTTACTCCCTCCCAGATAACTATGGCTACACCTTC. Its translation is CASSYSLPDNYGYTF.

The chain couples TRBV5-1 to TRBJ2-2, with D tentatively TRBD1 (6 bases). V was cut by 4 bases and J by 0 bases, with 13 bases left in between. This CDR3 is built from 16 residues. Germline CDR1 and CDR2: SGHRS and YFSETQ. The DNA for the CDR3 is TGCGCCAGCAGCCCGAGACAGGCCGCGAACACCGGGGAGCTGTTTTTT. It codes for CASSPRQAANTGELFF.

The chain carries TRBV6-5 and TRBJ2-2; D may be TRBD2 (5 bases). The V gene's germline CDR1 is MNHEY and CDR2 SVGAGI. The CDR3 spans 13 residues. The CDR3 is CAVKGLAFGELFF. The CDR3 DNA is TGTGCTGTAAAGGGTCTAGCCTTCGGGGAGCTGTTTTTT.

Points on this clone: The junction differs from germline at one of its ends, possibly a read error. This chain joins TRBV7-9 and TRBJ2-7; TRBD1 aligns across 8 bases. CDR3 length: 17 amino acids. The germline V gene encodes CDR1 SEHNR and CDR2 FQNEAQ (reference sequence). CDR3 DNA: TGTGCCAGCAGCTTAGCTGCAGGGGGCGCGAACGTCTACGGGCAGTACTTC. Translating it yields CASSLAAGGANVYGQYF.

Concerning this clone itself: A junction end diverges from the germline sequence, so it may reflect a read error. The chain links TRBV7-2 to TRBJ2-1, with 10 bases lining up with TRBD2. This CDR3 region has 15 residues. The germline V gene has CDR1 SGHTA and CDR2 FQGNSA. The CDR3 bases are TGTGCCAGCAGGTTAGCGGGAGGTAGATCCAATGAGCAGTTCTTC. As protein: CASRLAGGRSNEQFF.

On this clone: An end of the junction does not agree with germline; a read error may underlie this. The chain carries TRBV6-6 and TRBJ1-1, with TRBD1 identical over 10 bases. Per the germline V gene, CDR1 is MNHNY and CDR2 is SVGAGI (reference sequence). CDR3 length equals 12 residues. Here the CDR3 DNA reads TGTGCCAGCAGTACTGGGACAGGGGTTATTGGGTTT. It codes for CASSTGTGVIGF.

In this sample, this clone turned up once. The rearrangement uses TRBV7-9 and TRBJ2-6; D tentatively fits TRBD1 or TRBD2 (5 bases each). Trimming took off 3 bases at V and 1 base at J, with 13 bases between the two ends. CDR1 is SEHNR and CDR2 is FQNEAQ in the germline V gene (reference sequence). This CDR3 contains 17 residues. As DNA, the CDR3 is TGTGCCAGCAGCTTCTCCCGGGGCAATTCTGGGGCCAACGTCCTGACTTTC. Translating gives CASSFSRGNSGANVLTF. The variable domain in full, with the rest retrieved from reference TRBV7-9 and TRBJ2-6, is DTGVSQNPRHKITKRGQNVTFRCDPISEHNRLYWYRQTLGQGPEFLTYFQNEAQLEKSRLLSDRFSAERPKGSFSTLEIQRTEQGDSAMYLCASSFSRGNSGANVLTFGAGSRLTVL.

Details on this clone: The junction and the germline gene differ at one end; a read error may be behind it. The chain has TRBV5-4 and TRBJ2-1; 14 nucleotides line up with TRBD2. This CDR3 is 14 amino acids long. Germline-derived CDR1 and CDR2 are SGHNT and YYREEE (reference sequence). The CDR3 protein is CASSPGLAGVFSLF. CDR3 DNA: TGTGCCAGCAGCCCGGGACTAGCGGGAGTTTTCTCGCTCTTC.

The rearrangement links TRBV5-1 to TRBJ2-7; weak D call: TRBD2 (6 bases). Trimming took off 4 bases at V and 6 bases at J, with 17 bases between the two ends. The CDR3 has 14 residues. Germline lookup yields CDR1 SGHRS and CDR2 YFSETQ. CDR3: CASSPPGLGGEQYF. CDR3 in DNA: TGCGCCAGCAGCCCTCCGGGCCTGGGGGGCGAGCAGTACTTC.

CDR3 DNA: TGTGCCAGCAGTTTTTACGTCGAGCAGTACTTC. Encoded protein: CASSFYVEQYF. The V and J genes are TRBV6-1 and TRBJ2-7, with D unclear. Trimming left V 5 bases short and J 6 bases short, with 8 bases between. The length of the CDR3 is 11 residues. The germline V gene has CDR1 MNHNS and CDR2 SASEGT.

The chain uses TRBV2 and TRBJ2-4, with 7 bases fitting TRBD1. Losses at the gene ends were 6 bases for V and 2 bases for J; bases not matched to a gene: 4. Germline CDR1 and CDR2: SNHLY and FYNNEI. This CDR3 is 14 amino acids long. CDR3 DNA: TGTGCCAGCAGCGCCAGGGGGACCAAAAACATTCAGTACTTC. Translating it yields CASSARGTKNIQYF.